Listed below are T cell receptor beta chains from one sample, sequenced in a study of T cell responses to AZD1222 COVID-19 vaccine. TCRdb's table, derived via immunoSEQ multiplex PCR, lists solely in-frame clones and lacks some. The table lists about 130,000 clones, just under 95% of them singletons. Sequenced material: peripheral blood, taken on day 0 of AZD1222 vaccination. These receptors were taken from an adult in good health. Both conserved end residues are part of each CDR3. Fields, in order: V gene, J gene, D gene, clone size, CDR3 protein, CDR3 DNA. The D gene is left open where the match is weak. Some rows mark clone size as missing; the rest say once, few, many or name a class of expanded clone.

V: TRBV27
J: TRBJ2-7
D: .
size: .
CDR3: CASSLFAGRYEQYF
DNA: TGTGCCAGCAGTTTATTCGCGGGGAGGTACGAGCAGTACTTC

V: TRBV6-6
J: TRBJ1-3
D: TRBD1
size: .
CDR3: CASSSTGTGGGNTIYF
DNA: TGTGCCAGCAGTTCGACCGGGACAGGGGGTGGAAACACCATATATTTT

V: TRBV5-1
J: TRBJ2-5
D: .
size: .
CDR3: CASSLVQETQYF
DNA: TGCGCCAGCAGCTTGGTACAGGAGACCCAGTACTTC

V: TRBV6-5
J: TRBJ2-1
D: .
size: .
CDR3: CASTSPRSSYNEQFF
DNA: TGTGCCAGCACCTCCCCCCGGAGCTCCTACAATGAGCAGTTCTTC

V: TRBV3-1/TRBV3-2
J: TRBJ1-5
D: TRBD1
size: .
CDR3: CASSRTGGEGQPQHF
DNA: TGTGCCAGCAGCCGAACAGGGGGCGAAGGTCAGCCCCAGCATTTT

V: TRBV12-3/TRBV12-4
J: TRBJ1-5
D: .
size: .
CDR3: CASSLSLGGPQHF
DNA: TGTGCCAGCAGTTTATCTCTGGGTGGGCCCCAGCATTTT

V: TRBV7-9
J: TRBJ1-1
D: .
size: .
CDR3: CASSAGSTEAFF
DNA: TGTGCCAGCAGCGCAGGGTCAACTGAAGCTTTCTTT

V: TRBV6-5
J: TRBJ2-7
D: .
size: .
CDR3: CASSQDPYEQYF
DNA: TGTGCCAGCAGTCAGGACCCTTACGAGCAGTACTTC

V: TRBV6-2/TRBV6-3
J: TRBJ2-7
D: .
size: .
CDR3: CASSYPGQSAEQYF
DNA: TGTGCCAGCAGTTACCCCGGACAGTCCGCAGAGCAGTACTTC

V: TRBV4-1
J: TRBJ2-5
D: .
size: .
CDR3: CASSQDKETQYF
DNA: TGCGCCAGCAGCCAAGATAAAGAGACCCAGTACTTC

V: TRBV10-3
J: TRBJ2-2
D: TRBD1
size: .
CDR3: CAISRQGNTGELFF
DNA: TGTGCCATCAGTAGACAGGGGAACACCGGGGAGCTGTTTTTT

V: TRBV5-4
J: TRBJ2-1
D: TRBD2
size: .
CDR3: CASSSGLAIAYNEQFF
DNA: TGTGCCAGCAGCTCTGGACTAGCGATCGCCTACAATGAGCAGTTCTTC

V: TRBV4-1
J: TRBJ1-2
D: TRBD1
size: .
CDR3: CASSQGDRGDYGYTF
DNA: TGCGCCAGCAGCCAGGGGGACAGGGGGGACTATGGCTACACCTTC

V: TRBV19
J: TRBJ1-2
D: .
size: .
CDR3: CASSIAGRANYGYTF
DNA: TGTGCCAGTAGTATAGCCGGGAGGGCTAACTATGGCTACACCTTC

V: TRBV19
J: TRBJ1-2
D: .
size: .
CDR3: CATLTGNYGYTF
DNA: TGTGCCACCTTGACGGGCAACTATGGCTACACCTTC

V: TRBV5-1
J: TRBJ1-4
D: TRBD1
size: once
CDR3: CASSGQGTDEKLFF
DNA: TGCGCCAGCAGTGGACAGGGGACAGATGAAAAACTGTTTTTT

V: TRBV10-3
J: TRBJ2-7
D: TRBD1
size: once
CDR3: CAISGDRDREWGVENGGHEQYF
DNA: TGTGCCATCAGTGGGGACCGGGACAGGGAGTGGGGCGTGGAGAACGGGGGCCACGAGCAGTACTTC

V: TRBV7-9
J: TRBJ2-3
D: .
size: few
CDR3: CASSLITPTQYF
DNA: TGTGCCAGCAGCTTGATCACTCCTACGCAGTATTTT

V: TRBV19
J: TRBJ1-2
D: TRBD1
size: .
CDR3: CASSIDRGTGYTF
DNA: TGTGCCAGTAGTATCGACAGGGGGACGGGCTACACCTTC

V: TRBV4-3
J: TRBJ2-1
D: TRBD2
size: once
CDR3: CASSQDLAGGREQFF
DNA: TGCGCCAGCAGCCAAGACCTAGCGGGAGGGCGTGAGCAGTTCTTC

V: TRBV5-6
J: TRBJ1-6
D: .
size: .
CDR3: CASHNEKEKGYNSPLHF
DNA: TGTGCCAGCCATAACGAAAAGGAGAAGGGCTATAATTCACCCCTCCACTTT

V: TRBV5-1
J: TRBJ2-7
D: .
size: .
CDR3: CASSFLTGEGSEQYF
DNA: TGCGCCAGCAGCTTCTTAACGGGAGAGGGGAGCGAGCAGTACTTC

V: TRBV11-2
J: TRBJ2-5
D: TRBD1
size: .
CDR3: CASSLGQEETQYF
DNA: TGTGCCAGCAGCTTGGGACAGGAAGAGACCCAGTACTTC

V: TRBV19
J: TRBJ1-2
D: .
size: .
CDR3: CASSIDVLRQWDYGYTF
DNA: TGTGCCAGTAGTATCGATGTCCTAAGACAGTGGGACTATGGCTACACCTTC

V: TRBV28
J: TRBJ1-4
D: .
size: .
CDR3: CASSLGGPNEKLFF
DNA: TGTGCCAGCAGTTTGGGGGGCCCTAATGAAAAACTGTTTTTT

V: TRBV4-1
J: TRBJ1-2
D: .
size: .
CDR3: CASSQDEQGDGYTF
DNA: TGCGCCAGCAGCCAAGACGAGCAGGGCGATGGCTACACCTTC

V: TRBV29-1
J: TRBJ1-2
D: TRBD1
size: .
CDR3: CSVAGTGGKGYTF
DNA: TGCAGCGTGGCCGGGACAGGGGGTAAGGGCTACACCTTC

V: TRBV7-9
J: TRBJ2-7
D: .
size: .
CDR3: CASSVGTNYEQYF
DNA: TGTGCCAGCAGCGTAGGGACCAACTACGAGCAGTACTTC

V: TRBV5-6
J: TRBJ2-1
D: .
size: .
CDR3: CASSPRQAVSIAGHNEQFF
DNA: TGTGCCAGCAGCCCCAGACAGGCGGTTTCCATAGCGGGCCACAATGAGCAGTTCTTC

V: TRBV5-1
J: TRBJ2-7
D: TRBD1
size: .
CDR3: CASSSGTGAYEQYF
DNA: TGCGCCAGCAGCTCGGGGACAGGGGCCTACGAGCAGTACTTC

V: TRBV5-4
J: TRBJ2-1
D: TRBD1
size: .
CDR3: CASSVRQGNEQFF
DNA: TGTGCCAGCAGCGTTAGACAGGGGAATGAGCAGTTCTTC

V: TRBV27
J: TRBJ2-5
D: .
size: once
CDR3: CASSPGDMGYQYF
DNA: TGTGCCAGCAGTCCCGGGGATATGGGATACCAGTACTTC

V: TRBV27
J: TRBJ1-2
D: .
size: .
CDR3: CASSSSGVRYGYTF
DNA: TGTGCCAGCAGTTCATCAGGGGTTAGATATGGCTACACCTTC

V: TRBV5-1
J: TRBJ2-7
D: .
size: .
CDR3: CASSLGQGPQGVYEQYF
DNA: TGCGCCAGCAGCTTGGGTCAGGGGCCACAAGGAGTATACGAGCAGTACTTC

V: TRBV3-1/TRBV3-2
J: TRBJ2-1
D: TRBD2
size: .
CDR3: CASSQYKGERGEAYNEQFF
DNA: TGTGCCAGCAGCCAATATAAGGGAGAGCGGGGAGAGGCCTACAATGAGCAGTTCTTC

V: TRBV25-1
J: TRBJ1-2
D: TRBD1
size: .
CDR3: CASKPPGTAHGYTF
DNA: TGTGCCAGCAAACCACCTGGGACAGCCCATGGCTACACCTTC

V: TRBV10-3
J: TRBJ2-3
D: TRBD2
size: .
CDR3: CAIRGGKSVADTQYF
DNA: TGTGCCATCAGGGGGGGGAAGTCGGTGGCAGATACGCAGTATTTT

V: TRBV11-2
J: TRBJ2-1
D: TRBD1
size: .
CDR3: CASSQGTVSYNEQFF
DNA: TGTGCCAGCAGTCAAGGGACAGTTTCCTACAATGAGCAGTTCTTC

V: TRBV29-1
J: TRBJ2-3
D: TRBD2
size: .
CDR3: CSVKGLRSSGLSLGNTQYF
DNA: TGCAGCGTTAAAGGGTTACGATCTAGCGGTCTTTCCCTCGGTAATACGCAGTATTTT

V: TRBV19
J: TRBJ2-7
D: .
size: once
CDR3: CASSIDRGLSYEQYF
DNA: TGTGCCAGTAGTATAGATCGCGGTCTATCCTACGAGCAGTACTTC

V: TRBV5-1
J: TRBJ1-2
D: .
size: .
CDR3: CASSPEGGGYTF
DNA: TGCGCCAGCAGCCCCGAGGGGGGTGGCTACACCTTC

V: TRBV20-1
J: TRBJ2-5
D: TRBD1
size: .
CDR3: CSASPLPGQALLRDF
DNA: TGCAGTGCTAGTCCCTTGCCGGGACAGGCTCTTCTACGCGACTTC

V: TRBV28
J: TRBJ2-1
D: TRBD2
size: once
CDR3: CASTAGGTGDNEQFF
DNA: TGTGCCAGCACCGCGGGGGGGACTGGGGACAATGAGCAGTTCTTC

V: TRBV7-8
J: TRBJ1-5
D: .
size: .
CDR3: CASSVFTVLNQPQHF
DNA: TGTGCCAGCAGCGTTTTCACCGTACTCAATCAGCCCCAGCATTTT

V: TRBV4-1
J: TRBJ1-4
D: .
size: .
CDR3: CASSQGPQGFEKLFF
DNA: TGCGCCAGCAGCCAAGGGCCTCAAGGGTTTGAAAAACTGTTTTTT

V: TRBV6-7
J: TRBJ2-5
D: .
size: few
CDR3: CASTADHGAQETQYF
DNA: TGTGCCAGCACTGCGGACCACGGGGCTCAAGAGACCCAGTACTTC

V: TRBV14
J: TRBJ2-6
D: .
size: once
CDR3: CASSYPDQTGLGANVLTF
DNA: TGTGCCAGCAGCTATCCCGACCAGACAGGCCTGGGGGCCAACGTCCTGACTTTC

V: TRBV15
J: TRBJ2-3
D: .
size: .
CDR3: CATSRGSTSTDTQYF
DNA: TGTGCCACCAGCAGGGGGTCTACTAGCACAGATACGCAGTATTTT